These 16 T cell receptor beta chains were all obtained from the same sample, sequenced in a study of cytomegalovirus exposure and HLA in healthy donors. PCR was performed using 60 Vbeta and 13 Jbeta primers. TCRdb's table, derived via immunoSEQ multiplex PCR, lists solely in-frame clones and lacks some. The table lists 130,000 to 150,000 clones, 82% of them singletons. Sequencing was done on a sample of PBMCs. These receptors all stem from a man aged 25 to 40 in good health and CMV-seropositive.

The chain has TRBV19 and TRBJ1-5; 9 positions agree with TRBD1. The V segment lost 4 bases and the J segment 8 bases; nucleotides outside the gene matches: 9. CDR3 length: 15 amino acids. Germline assignment: CDR1 LNHDA and CDR2 SQIVND (reference sequence). The CDR3 here is CASSTYLTGGEPQHF. The CDR3 region has the DNA TGTGCCAGTAGTACCTACCTGACAGGGGGGGAGCCCCAGCATTTT.

The J gene is TRBJ1-1, the V gene TRBV28, with 7 nucleotides matching TRBD1. Germline V gives CDR1 MDHEN, CDR2 SYDVKM. V shed 2 bases and J 4 bases; nucleotides not matched to a gene: 7. This CDR3 region has 15 residues. The CDR3 DNA sequence: TGTGCCAGCAGTTTAGCTAACAGGGGACCCACTGAAGCTTTCTTT. This codes for CASSLANRGPTEAFF.

This chain uses TRBV11-2 with TRBJ2-5; tentatively, D is TRBD2 (5 bases). Looked up from germline, CDR1 is SGHAT and CDR2 is FQNNGV. Trimming stripped 1 base from V and 5 bases from J, with 17 bases between. This CDR3 spans 16 amino acids. CDR3 coding DNA: TGTGCCAGCAGCTTAGTGGATGGACGGGGTGGGGAGACCCAGTACTTC. Its translation is CASSLVDGRGGETQYF.

This rearrangement joins TRBV28 to TRBJ2-6; TRBD1 aligns across 11 bases. In germline, CDR1 is MDHEN, CDR2 SYDVKM. There are 15 residues in the CDR3. V lost 9 bases and J lost 4; bases outside the gene matches: 5. CDR3 DNA: TGTGCCAGTAGGACAGGGGGCGGCGGGGCCAACGTCCTGACTTTC. Translating gives CASRTGGGGANVLTF.

The chain employs TRBV28 and TRBJ1-5; 11 nucleotides agree with TRBD1. The CDR3 consists of 15 residues. V trimming: 6 bases; J trimming: 5 bases; junction bases outside the gene matches: 6. Per the germline V gene, CDR1 is MDHEN and CDR2 is SYDVKM. Written as DNA, the CDR3 is TGTGCCAGCAGCTGGACAGGGGGCAACTATCAGCCCCAGCATTTT. It specifies CASSWTGGNYQPQHF.

The CDR3 DNA sequence: TGTGCCAGCTTTCCGGGACAAATCTCTGGAAACACCATATATTTT. Its translation: CASFPGQISGNTIYF. The chain carries TRBV28 and TRBJ1-3, with D tentatively TRBD1 (6 bases). The CDR3 extends over 15 amino acids. The V gene's germline CDR1 is MDHEN and CDR2 SYDVKM. V lost 8 bases and J 0 bases, leaving 14 bases between the germline ends.

This chain links TRBV28 with TRBJ2-7; tentative D call: TRBD1 (6 bases). The germline V and J ends were trimmed by 6 bases and 2 bases, with 23 bases remaining between them. CDR1 is MDHEN, CDR2 SYDVKM, per germline. CDR3 length: 17 amino acids. In nucleotides, the CDR3 is TGTGCCAGCAGCTCCGAGCCGGACAGACCTTCTACCTACGAGCAGTACTTC. Amino acids: CASSSEPDRPSTYEQYF.

The chain recombines TRBV4-1 with TRBJ2-3; TRBD1 is a possible D gene (5 bases). V was shortened by 7 bases and J by 5 bases, with 22 bases between the two germline ends. This CDR3 is built from 16 residues. The germline CDR1 and CDR2 sequences are MGHRA and YSYEKL. CDR3 sequence (DNA): TGCGCCAGCACCCAGGGTGTGTTAACGACTCGAGATACGCAGTATTTT. Translation: CASTQGVLTTRDTQYF.

This sequence joins TRBV28 and TRBJ1-5; TRBD1 agrees at 8 bases. The germline V gene encodes CDR1 MDHEN and CDR2 SYDVKM. V trimming: 6 bases; J trimming: 4 bases; junction bases outside the gene matches: 11. This CDR3 is 16 amino acids long. This CDR3 is CASSHRGQGRNQPQHF. The CDR3 DNA reads as TGTGCCAGCAGCCACAGAGGACAGGGCCGTAATCAGCCCCAGCATTTT.

The V gene is TRBV7-9, the J gene TRBJ2-7; D is possibly TRBD1 (5 bases). V was pared by 2 bases and J by 5 bases, with 13 bases between. From germline, CDR1 is SEHNR and CDR2 FQNEAQ (reference sequence). This CDR3 is 14 amino acids long. The CDR3 loop reads CASSLIDSSHEQYF. The CDR3 DNA sequence: TGTGCCAGCAGCTTAATTGACAGCAGCCACGAGCAGTACTTC.

The chain joins TRBV7-2 to TRBJ2-1; D is uncertain. This CDR3 is built from 12 residues. Deletions cut 2 bases from V and 5 bases from J, with 4 bases between. Germline V gene data show CDR1 as SGHTA and CDR2 as FQGNSA. CDR3 loop: CASSLTNNEQFF. The CDR3 region has the DNA TGTGCCAGCAGCTTAACTAACAATGAGCAGTTCTTC. Looking up the rest from reference TRBV7-2 and TRBJ2-1 gives the full variable domain: GAGVSQSPSNKVTEKGKDVELRCDPISGHTALYWYRQSLGQGLEFLIYFQGNSAPDKSGLPSDRFSAERTGGSVSTLTIQRTQQEDSAVYLCASSLTNNEQFFGPGTRLTVL.

The V gene is TRBV7-6, the J gene TRBJ2-1; 9 positions match TRBD2. J gave up 4 bases and V 6 bases, and 10 bases lay outside the gene matches. Looked up from germline, CDR1 is SGHVS and CDR2 is FNYEAQ. CDR3 length: 16 amino acids. The CDR3 loop reads CASSHGLAGTYNEQFF. CDR3 coding DNA: TGTGCCAGCAGTCATGGGCTAGCGGGGACATACAATGAGCAGTTCTTC.

V and J are TRBV30 and TRBJ1-1; D call uncertain. CDR1 and CDR2 (germline): GTSNPN, SVGIG (reference sequence). This CDR3 comprises 14 residues. V was clipped by 0 bases and J by 0 bases, with 8 bases between them. The CDR3 region has the DNA TGTGCCTGGAGTGTCGGGATCATGAACACTGAAGCTTTCTTT. Its translation is CAWSVGIMNTEAFF.

The chain joins TRBV2 to TRBJ2-5, with D possibly TRBD2 on 6 matching bases. Trimming took off 2 bases at V and 5 bases at J, with 18 bases between the two ends. CDR3 length: 16 amino acids. Germline loops: CDR1 SNHLY, CDR2 FYNNEI. CDR3 protein: CASSERAGPGLETQYF. The CDR3 bases are TGTGCCAGCAGTGAACGAGCGGGTCCGGGGTTGGAGACCCAGTACTTC.

This clone was counted only a few times. The V and J genes are TRBV7-9 and TRBJ2-3; 7 bases are shared with TRBD2. Trimming took 5 bases from V and 4 from J; bases not matched to a gene: 12. This CDR3 contains 16 residues. From germline, CDR1 is SEHNR and CDR2 FQNEAQ (reference sequence). Written as DNA, the CDR3 is TGTGCCAGCAGCGTACTAGCGCGGGAGATCTCAGATACGCAGTATTTT. Translation: CASSVLAREISDTQYF. Drawing the rest from reference TRBV7-9 and TRBJ2-3, the complete variable domain is DTGVSQNPRHKITKRGQNVTFRCDPISEHNRLYWYRQTLGQGPEFLTYFQNEAQLEKSRLLSDRFSAERPKGSFSTLEIQRTEQGDSAMYLCASSVLAREISDTQYFGPGTRLTVL.

The chain has TRBV4-1 and TRBJ2-2; D is perhaps TRBD1 (6 bases). The CDR3 totals 15 residues. V dropped 0 bases and J dropped 8 bases, with 13 bases sitting between them. CDR1 is MGHRA and CDR2 is YSYEKL in the germline V gene. The CDR3 sequence: CASSQEGGTGGELFF. The CDR3, as DNA: TGCGCCAGCAGCCAAGAAGGGGGTACTGGGGGGGAGCTGTTTTTT.